This TCR beta chain was sequenced in a study of T cells in localized non-small cell lung cancer. Broader study findings: Turning up in adjacent lung were a median roughly 59 of the top 100 tumor clones. Sequencing was limited to one tumor region, leaving the possibility of heterogeneity open. Increased T cell density in blood showed an association with longer overall survival.

Measured with immunoSEQ multiplex PCR; TCRdb has only the in-frame clones, and not every one. The table has almost 40,000 clones, roughly three quarters seen once. Deletions cut 5 bases from V and 4 bases from J, with 12 bases between. The CDR3 covers 14 residues. Germline CDR1 and CDR2: SEHNR and FQNEAQ (reference sequence). For this clone: Its antigen is unknown.

This specimen consisted of PBMCs, obtained before any cancer treatment. The chain carries TRBV7-9 and TRBJ1-3; D possibly corresponds to TRBD1 (5 bases). This clonotype originated in a woman aged 40 to 75 with stage II squamous cell lung carcinoma. CDR3 coding DNA: TGTGCCAGCAGCACCCTGGGGGTAGGAAACACCATATATTTT. It is translated as CASSTLGVGNTIYF.